This TCR beta chain comes out of a study of blood T cell repertoires in COVID-19. Study information: Sample material is recorded as cDNA or gDNA derived from T cells, B-cell-depleted T cells, or PBMCs.

The CDR3 is made up of 14 amino acids. The V segment lost 5 bases and the J segment 4 bases; nucleotides outside the gene matches: 6. CDR1 and CDR2 (germline): SGHRS, YFSETQ. Under the authors' procedure: Using reference gene primer amplification, nucleated cell counts were estimated. Using immunoSEQ multiplex PCR, the repertoire was profiled, and TCRdb retains in-frame clones only, with some absent. The DNA gave D and trimming, while V, J and clone size come from that table. The sample includes over 140,000 clones, around 80% of them seen just once. This clonotype was sampled from a woman aged 80 or over with active or convalescent COVID-19. This chain links TRBV5-1 with TRBJ1-1, with 9 bases matching TRBD1. The sample taken for sequencing was peripheral blood. The CDR3 DNA reads TGCGCCAGCAGGGACGGACAGGGGAGCACTGAAGCTTTCTTT. As protein: CASRDGQGSTEAFF.